This T cell receptor (beta chain) emerged from a study of blood T cell repertoires in COVID-19. Study-level information: Sites in the United States, Italy and Spain provided acute and convalescent COVID-19 samples. PBMCs, B-cell-depleted T cells, or T cells provided the cDNA or gDNA that made up the material.

This CDR3 comprises 14 residues. The germline V gene has CDR1 SGDLS and CDR2 YYNGEE. V was cut by 7 bases and J by 2 bases, with 12 bases left in between. In the authors' workflow: Estimated nucleated cell counts came from reference gene primer amplification. Measured with immunoSEQ multiplex PCR; TCRdb has only the in-frame clones, and not every one. From that table come the V and J calls and clone size; the DNA was used to work out D and trimming. The sample yields about 230,000 clones, over 80% seen once. The sequence derives from a woman between 65 and 79 years old with active or convalescent COVID-19. Sample: peripheral blood. This sequence joins TRBV9 and TRBJ2-2; a weak D match, TRBD2 (6 bases). CDR3 coding DNA: TGTGCCAGCCGGGGGACCCCCAACACCGGGGAGCTGTTTTTT. Its protein product is CASRGTPNTGELFF.